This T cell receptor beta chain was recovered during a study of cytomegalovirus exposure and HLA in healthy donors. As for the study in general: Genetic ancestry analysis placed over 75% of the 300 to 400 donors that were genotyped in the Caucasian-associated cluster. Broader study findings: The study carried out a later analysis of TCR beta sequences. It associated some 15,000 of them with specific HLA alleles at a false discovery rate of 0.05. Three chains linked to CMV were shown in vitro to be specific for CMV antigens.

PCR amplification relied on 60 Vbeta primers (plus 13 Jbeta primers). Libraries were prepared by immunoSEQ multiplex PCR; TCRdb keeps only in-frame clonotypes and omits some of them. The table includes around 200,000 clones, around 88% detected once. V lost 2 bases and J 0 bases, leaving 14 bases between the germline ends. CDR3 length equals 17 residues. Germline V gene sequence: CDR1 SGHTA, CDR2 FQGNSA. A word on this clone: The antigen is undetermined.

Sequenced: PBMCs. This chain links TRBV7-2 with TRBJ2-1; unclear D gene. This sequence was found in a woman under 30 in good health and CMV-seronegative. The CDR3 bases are TGTGCCAGCAGCTTAACACCCCGGGTTCGCTCCTACAATGAGCAGTTCTTC. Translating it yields CASSLTPRVRSYNEQFF.